A selection of T cell receptor beta chains follows, all from one sample in a study of regulatory T cells in long-lasting Graves disease. Each CDR3 protein gets one entry after TCRdb re-called the multiplex PCR reads with MiXCR. The repertoire holds hundreds of thousands of distinct CDR3 sequences, with under 25% as singletons. Sequences were derived from peripheral blood mononuclear cells (PBMCs), sampled when the disease was refractory, from a patient treated with antithyroid drugs. Receptors were obtained from a female donor with Graves disease. Each CDR3 is given with its conserved first and last residue. D genes are given only for firm matches. Clone size is given for some rows only: seen once, a few or many times, or a class if the clone is expanded.

>many|TRBV5-1|TRBD1|TRBJ1-6
CASSLGQGASPLHF
TGTGCCAGCAGCTTAGGACAGGGGGCCTCACCCCTCCACTTT
>many|TRBV29-1|TRBD1|TRBJ1-2
CSTGQGNYGYTF
TGCAGCACAGGACAGGGCAACTATGGCTACACCTTC
>NA|TRBV4-3|NA|TRBJ2-7
CASSQDETGRYEQYF
TGCGCCAGCAGCCAAGACGAGACAGGAAGATACGAGCAGTACTTC
>many|TRBV5-1|TRBD1|TRBJ1-2
CASSTGQGSYGYTF
TGCGCCAGCAGCACCGGACAGGGATCCTATGGCTACACCTTC
>many|TRBV28|TRBD1|TRBJ2-2
CASSLMDRSAGELFF
TGTGCCAGCAGCCTTATGGACAGGTCGGCCGGGGAGCTGTTTTTT
>many|TRBV15|NA|TRBJ1-2
CATSSDRVFNYGYTF
TGTGCCACCAGCAGTGACAGAGTTTTTAACTATGGCTACACCTTC
>NA|TRBV20-1|NA|TRBJ1-5
CSASDGNQPQHF
TGCAGTGCTAGTGACGGAAATCAGCCCCAGCATTTT
>few|TRBV5-6|NA|TRBJ2-7
CASSSSGSQGEQYF
TGTGCCAGCAGCTCCTCAGGGTCCCAGGGAGAGCAGTACTTC
>many|TRBV28|TRBD2|TRBJ2-7
CASGTSGPYEQYF
TGTGCCAGCGGGACTAGCGGGCCCTACGAGCAGTACTTC
>NA|TRBV19|TRBD2|TRBJ2-5
CASSWGLAGTETQYF
TGTGCCAGTAGTTGGGGACTAGCGGGGACGGAGACCCAGTACTTC
>many|TRBV20-1|TRBD1|TRBJ2-7
CSASPTGVDKQYF
TGCAGTGCTAGCCCGACAGGGGTCGATAAGCAGTACTTC
>many|TRBV6-1|TRBD1|TRBJ2-7
CASQRQGSYEQYF
TGTGCCAGCCAGAGACAGGGATCCTACGAGCAGTACTTC
>many|TRBV6-1|NA|TRBJ1-4
CATQRGAREKLFF
TGTGCCACCCAAAGGGGGGCAAGGGAAAAACTGTTTTTT
>NA|TRBV4-1|NA|TRBJ1-5
CASSQVRGENQPQHF
TGCGCCAGCAGCCAAGTGAGGGGGGAAAATCAGCCCCAGCATTTT
>many|TRBV13|NA|TRBJ1-2
CASSTGMGYTF
TGTGCCAGCAGCACCGGGATGGGCTACACCTTC
>many|TRBV6-1|NA|TRBJ2-4
CASSEGVGSWAKNIQYF
TGTGCCAGCAGTGAAGGGGTGGGGAGCTGGGCCAAAAACATTCAGTACTTC
>many|TRBV28|NA|TRBJ2-4
CASSLKAKNIQYF
TGTGCCAGCAGCCTAAAAGCCAAAAACATTCAGTACTTC
>many|TRBV5-5|NA|TRBJ1-4
CASSLVGGSEKLFF
TGTGCCAGCAGCTTGGTGGGGGGTAGTGAAAAACTGTTTTTT
>NA|TRBV6-1|NA|TRBJ2-6
CASSPGRAGANVLTF
TGTGCCAGCAGTCCGGGTAGGGCTGGGGCCAACGTCCTGACTTTC
>NA|TRBV28|NA|TRBJ1-4
CAGRTPGQAGEKLFF
TGTGCCGGCAGAACTCCGGGACAAGCAGGGGAGAAACTGTTTTTT
>NA|TRBV20-1|NA|TRBJ2-3
CSVHGGPLDTQYF
TGCAGTGTCCACGGGGGTCCGCTCGATACGCAGTATTTT
>many|TRBV28|NA|TRBJ2-7
CASSPLSQTDSSYEQYF
TGTGCCAGCAGTCCCCTCTCGCAAACGGATAGCTCCTACGAGCAGTACTTC
>few|TRBV30|NA|TRBJ2-7
CAWGLGGRGSYEQYF
TGTGCCTGGGGACTGGGGGGGCGCGGGTCCTACGAGCAGTACTTC
>NA|TRBV19|TRBD1|TRBJ1-1
CASSILRQGGTEAFF
TGTGCCAGTAGTATATTGAGACAGGGTGGGACTGAAGCTTTCTTT
>many|TRBV27|NA|TRBJ1-2
CASSSGRGRDNYGYTF
TGTGCCAGCAGTTCCGGGAGGGGACGGGATAACTATGGCTACACCTTC
>many|TRBV6-2/TRBV6-3|NA|TRBJ2-7
CASTRQFLYEQYF
TGTGCCAGCACGAGGCAGTTCCTCTACGAGCAGTACTTC
>NA|TRBV15|NA|TRBJ2-7
CATSRDGGQRHYEQYF
TGTGCCACCAGCAGAGATGGGGGGCAACGCCACTACGAGCAGTACTTC
>many|TRBV20-1|TRBD1|TRBJ1-4
CSAFDRGEKLFF
TGCAGTGCTTTCGACAGGGGGGAGAAACTGTTTTTT
>many|TRBV28|TRBD1|TRBJ2-7
CASTWTGNYEQYF
TGTGCCAGCACCTGGACAGGCAACTACGAGCAGTACTTC
>once|TRBV18|NA|TRBJ1-1
CASSPPGHNTEAFF
TGTGCCAGCTCACCTCCGGGACACAACACTGAAGCTTTCTTT
>many|TRBV27|TRBD1|TRBJ2-7
CASSSPSDRGQQYF
TGTGCCAGCAGTTCCCCATCGGACAGGGGGCAGCAGTACTTC
>few|TRBV7-2|TRBD2|TRBJ2-5
CASSLSSGGAETQYF
TGTGCCAGCAGCTTAAGCAGCGGGGGGGCGGAGACCCAGTACTTC
>many|TRBV7-3|NA|TRBJ2-7
CASSLGANTYEQYF
TGTGCCAGCAGCTTAGGGGCGAACACCTACGAGCAGTACTTC
>many|TRBV29-1|NA|TRBJ1-2
CSVEGAAGTANYGYTF
TGCAGCGTTGAGGGTGCCGCAGGGACCGCTAACTATGGCTACACCTTC